These 31 T cell receptor beta chains originate from one sample sequenced in a study of PD-L1 blockade in urothelial cancer. The data were produced by immunoSEQ multiplex PCR, yet TCRdb's version contains in-frame clones alone and is incomplete. The table includes 20,000 to 30,000 clones, approximately 81% detected once. The source material was PBMCs, sampled around atezolizumab (anti-PD-L1) treatment. The receptors stem from a man aged 70-80 years with urothelial cancer.

The V gene is TRBV7-3, the J gene TRBJ2-3; 15 bases match TRBD2. Trimming cost V 5 bases and J 6 bases; bases outside gene matches: 9. Germline loops: CDR1 SGHTA, CDR2 FQGTGA. The CDR3 spans 17 residues. CDR3 residues: CASSPGLAGGTADTQYF. The CDR3 bases are TGTGCCAGCAGCCCGGGACTAGCGGGAGGTACTGCGGATACGCAGTATTTT.

This chain links TRBV7-6 with TRBJ2-1; D gene ambiguous. Trimming left V 5 bases short and J 7 bases short, with 12 bases between. Germline V lookup: CDR1 SGHVS, CDR2 FNYEAQ. The CDR3 length is 13 residues. The CDR3, as DNA: TGTGCCAGCAGCCCAACTGAAACTAATGAGCAGTTCTTC. Translation gives CASSPTETNEQFF.

This clone came up once. V is TRBV2 and J is TRBJ1-6; tentatively, D is TRBD1 (5 bases). Germline lookup yields CDR1 SNHLY and CDR2 FYNNEI. The CDR3 is 14 residues long. Trimming pared 5 bases from V and 6 bases from J, leaving 11 bases between. The chain's CDR3 is CASSFRQLNSPLHF. CDR3 sequence (DNA): TGTGCCAGCAGTTTCAGACAGCTTAATTCACCCCTCCACTTT.

V usage is TRBV5-1 and J usage is TRBJ2-7; 9 bases align to TRBD1. The CDR3 length is 15 residues. Germline V lookup: CDR1 SGHRS, CDR2 YFSETQ. The J segment lost 7 bases and the V segment lost 3 bases, leaving 11 bases of the junction unmatched. The CDR3 loop reads CASSSGTGTTMEQYF. Here the CDR3 DNA reads TGCGCCAGCAGCTCCGGGACAGGGACTACGATGGAGCAGTACTTC.

V usage is TRBV29-1 and J usage is TRBJ2-5, with TRBD2 matching 10 bases. The germline V gene encodes CDR1 SQVTM and CDR2 ANQGSEA. The CDR3 spans 15 residues. V gave up 6 bases and J gave up 3 bases; unmatched junction bases: 10. CDR3 bases: TGCAGCGTCACCCTTAGACTAGCGGGCGAAGAGACCCAGTACTTC. This translates into CSVTLRLAGEETQYF.

CDR3 bases: TGCGCCAGCACGAGGGACACCGGCGACACTGAAGCTTTCTTT. This codes for CASTRDTGDTEAFF. The rearrangement uses TRBV5-1 and TRBJ1-1; tentative D call: TRBD1 (6 bases). Germline loops: CDR1 SGHRS, CDR2 YFSETQ. The CDR3 loop spans 14 amino acids. V lost 6 bases and J 3 bases, leaving 15 bases between the germline ends.

The chain joins TRBV6-1 to TRBJ2-2, with TRBD1 identical over 9 bases. The CDR3 contains 15 residues. Germline trimming cut 4 bases from V and 7 bases from J; bases unmatched to any gene: 7. In germline, CDR1 is MNHNS, CDR2 SASEGT. The CDR3: CASSAWTGAVGELFF. The CDR3 bases are TGTGCCAGCAGTGCCTGGACAGGGGCTGTCGGGGAGCTGTTTTTT.

This clone was picked up one time. The chain has TRBV28 and TRBJ2-3; the D is unclear. V gave up 2 bases and J gave up 0 bases, with 6 bases separating them. CDR1 is MDHEN and CDR2 is SYDVKM in the germline V gene. The CDR3 length is 14 residues. The chain's CDR3 is CASSLGQSTDTQYF. In DNA, the CDR3 is TGTGCCAGCAGTTTAGGGCAGAGCACAGATACGCAGTATTTT.

V is TRBV29-1 and J is TRBJ1-5; 9 positions agree with TRBD1. CDR1 SQVTM and CDR2 ANQGSEA come from the germline V gene. After removal of 6 bases from V and 0 bases from J, the junction contained 3 bases not matched to a gene. The CDR3 has 14 residues. The CDR3 here is CSVRTGVSNQPQHF. CDR3 nucleotide sequence: TGCAGCGTGCGGACAGGGGTTAGCAATCAGCCCCAGCATTTT.

The chain is built from TRBV5-1 and TRBJ2-1, with 13 bases identical to TRBD2. V gave up 2 bases and J gave up 6 bases; unmatched junction bases: 2. Per germline, CDR1 SGHRS and CDR2 YFSETQ. The CDR3 is 15 residues long. CDR3 nucleotides: TGCGCCAGCAGCTTTACTAGCGGGAGGGGCAATGAGCAGTTCTTC. As protein: CASSFTSGRGNEQFF.

The J gene is TRBJ2-5, the V gene TRBV11-2, with D possibly matching TRBD1 (7 bases). Per germline, CDR1 SGHAT and CDR2 FQNNGV. Trimming stripped 1 base from V and 3 bases from J, with 18 bases between. The CDR3 contains 17 residues. The CDR3 is CASSLGRAGGDKETQYF. The CDR3 bases are TGTGCCAGCAGCTTAGGGAGGGCAGGGGGAGATAAAGAGACCCAGTACTTC.

V usage is TRBV18 and J usage is TRBJ1-1; D is uncertain. This CDR3 region has 14 residues. Looked up from germline, CDR1 is KGHSH and CDR2 is LQKENI. Trimming left V 7 bases short and J 4 bases short, with 16 bases between. The CDR3 DNA reads as TGTGCCAGCTTTCTGGGCAGCGAGGGCACTGAAGCTTTCTTT. Residues: CASFLGSEGTEAFF.

This clone was seen a single time. DNA for the CDR3: TGTGCCAGCAGTCCTAACACGGGGGGCCCTTATGGCTACACCTTC. It yields the protein CASSPNTGGPYGYTF. V gene TRBV2 combines with J gene TRBJ1-2, with a weak D call TRBD1 (6 bases). Germline-derived CDR1 and CDR2 are SNHLY and FYNNEI. V shed 5 bases and J shed 5 bases, with 18 bases lying between them. The CDR3 is 15 residues long.

For the CDR3, the DNA is TGTGCCAGCAGTTGGGGACAGGCCTCCCGGGGCTACACCTTC. Protein product: CASSWGQASRGYTF. This chain joins TRBV6-5 and TRBJ1-2, with 8 bases fitting TRBD1. CDR3 length: 14 amino acids. Trimming cost V 4 bases and J 8 bases; bases outside gene matches: 9. CDR1 and CDR2 (germline): MNHEY, SVGAGI.

The J gene is TRBJ2-7, the V gene TRBV30; maybe TRBD2 (6 bases). Germline CDR1 GTSNPN, CDR2 SVGIG (reference sequence). The CDR3 has 13 residues. Trimming removed 2 bases from V and 3 bases from J, with 11 bases in between. CDR3 coding DNA: TGTGCCTGGAGTCCGGGAGCGGTCTACGAGCAGTACTTC. Its translation: CAWSPGAVYEQYF.

The chain is built from TRBV5-6 and TRBJ2-4, with 7 bases identical to TRBD2. Looked up from germline, CDR1 is SGHDT and CDR2 is YYEEEE. Trimming cost V 4 bases and J 3 bases; bases outside gene matches: 10. This CDR3 has 16 amino acids. The CDR3 here is CASSTMGGVVKNIQYF. DNA for the CDR3: TGTGCCAGCAGCACCATGGGGGGGGTGGTCAAAAACATTCAGTACTTC.

This rearrangement joins TRBV28 to TRBJ2-5, with 8 positions matching TRBD2. The CDR3 consists of 14 residues. V shed 6 bases, J shed 4 bases, and the junction held 7 bases outside the gene matches. CDR1 is MDHEN and CDR2 is SYDVKM in the germline V gene. CDR3: CASSPPSGRETQYF. Here the CDR3 DNA reads TGTGCCAGCAGCCCCCCCAGCGGGAGAGAGACCCAGTACTTC.

The gene calls are TRBV28 and TRBJ2-7; 9 positions agree with TRBD1. Looked up from germline, CDR1 is MDHEN and CDR2 is SYDVKM. The CDR3 extends over 16 amino acids. Unmatched junction bases numbered 10, after V lost 5 bases and J lost 2 bases. CDR3 in DNA: TGTGCCAGCAGTAGGGGACAGGGTGCCCCTCCCTACGAGCAGTACTTC. Encoded protein: CASSRGQGAPPYEQYF. The entire variable domain, with the rest obtained from reference TRBV28 and TRBJ2-7, is as follows: DVKVTQSSRYLVKRTGEKVFLECVQDMDHENMFWYRQDPGLGLRLIYFSYDVKMKEKGDIPEGYSVSREKKERFSLILESASTNQTSMYLCASSRGQGAPPYEQYFGPGTRLTVT.

The chain joins TRBV6-6 to TRBJ2-3; a possible D gene is TRBD1 (6 bases). V was pared by 8 bases and J by 0 bases, with 15 bases between. The CDR3 runs 15 residues. CDR1 is MNHNY, CDR2 SVGAGI, per germline (reference sequence). The CDR3 reads CASLEWGQSTDTQYF. The DNA of the CDR3 is TGTGCCAGCCTCGAGTGGGGGCAAAGCACAGATACGCAGTATTTT.

This rearrangement joins TRBV5-4 to TRBJ2-7; the match to TRBD1 covers 8 bases. The ends lost 4 bases at V and 4 bases at J; junction bases unmatched: 10. Germline values: CDR1 SGHNT, CDR2 YYREEE (reference sequence). The CDR3 consists of 15 residues. The CDR3, as DNA: TGTGCCAGCAGCCGGAAAGACAGGGGTACATACGAGCAGTACTTC. Translating it yields CASSRKDRGTYEQYF.

CDR3 in amino acids: CASSSFDRTGTYEQYF. In nucleotides, the CDR3 is TGTGCCAGCAGCTCCTTCGACCGGACGGGGACCTACGAGCAGTACTTC. This chain uses TRBV14 with TRBJ2-7, with D perhaps matching TRBD2 (5 bases). Germline V gene sequence: CDR1 SGHDN, CDR2 FVKESK. The CDR3 totals 16 residues. Trimming stripped 5 bases from V and 2 bases from J, with 19 bases between.

This rearrangement joins TRBV18 to TRBJ2-4, with D perhaps TRBD1 (5 bases). CDR3 length equals 14 residues. Germline V gives CDR1 KGHSH, CDR2 LQKENI. Trimming shortened V by 4 bases and J by 8 bases, and 15 bases separated the two germline ends. The CDR3 loop is CASSHPRDGDIQYF. CDR3 DNA: TGTGCCAGCTCACACCCCAGGGATGGGGACATTCAGTACTTC.

This rearrangement joins TRBV7-3 to TRBJ2-4; TRBD1 might be the D (7 bases). Germline values: CDR1 SGHTA, CDR2 FQGTGA. The CDR3 is made up of 17 amino acids. V dropped 1 base and J dropped 5 bases, with 18 bases sitting between them. The CDR3: CASSLKGLGGTENIQYF. CDR3 nucleotide sequence: TGTGCCAGCAGCTTAAAGGGGTTGGGCGGGACAGAAAACATTCAGTACTTC.

This chain links TRBV4-1 with TRBJ1-4, with D possibly being TRBD1 (5 bases). This CDR3 is 14 amino acids long. Germline V gene data show CDR1 as MGHRA and CDR2 as YSYEKL. V was pared by 3 bases and J by 7 bases, with 12 bases between. The CDR3 region is CASSHPRQSEKLFF. CDR3 DNA sequence: TGCGCCAGCAGCCATCCCAGACAGAGTGAAAAACTGTTTTTT.

This rearrangement joins TRBV5-1 to TRBJ2-1, with 9 positions matching TRBD2. The CDR3 has 14 amino acids. In germline, CDR1 is SGHRS, CDR2 YFSETQ. V lost 0 bases and J lost 10; bases outside the gene matches: 5. CDR3 nucleotides: TGCGCCAGCAGCTTGGCCGCGGGAGGGTCCGAGCAGTTCTTC. Amino acid sequence: CASSLAAGGSEQFF.

This clone has more than one count but fewer than ten. V gene TRBV7-2 combines with J gene TRBJ1-2, with D perhaps TRBD1 (5 bases). Trimming removed 1 base from V and 0 bases from J, with 6 bases in between. Germline V gene lookup returns CDR1 SGHTA and CDR2 FQGNSA. The CDR3 length is 14 residues. The CDR3 loop is CASSLGGANYGYTF. The DNA for the CDR3 is TGTGCCAGCAGCTTAGGGGGGGCTAACTATGGCTACACCTTC.

The rearrangement uses TRBV4-1 and TRBJ2-1; 13 bases agree with TRBD2. Germline V lookup: CDR1 MGHRA, CDR2 YSYEKL. J gave up 9 bases and V 5 bases, and 10 bases lay outside the gene matches. CDR3 size: 16 residues. The DNA of the CDR3 is TGCGCCAGCAGCTCGCGGACTAGCGGGAGAGGTGGTGAGCAGTTCTTC. The encoded protein is CASSSRTSGRGGEQFF.

This clone was seen once. This chain uses TRBV5-1 with TRBJ1-1; no firm D call. Germline CDR1 is SGHRS and CDR2 is YFSETQ. Trimming left V 0 bases short and J 1 base short, with 13 bases between. CDR3 length equals 16 residues. The CDR3 protein is CASSLASAVSNTEAFF. The CDR3 DNA is TGCGCCAGCAGCTTGGCGTCAGCGGTTTCGAACACTGAAGCTTTCTTT.

The rearrangement uses TRBV4-1 and TRBJ2-7, with 9 nucleotides matching TRBD1. Looked up from germline, CDR1 is MGHRA and CDR2 is YSYEKL. CDR3 length: 15 residues. V shed 1 base and J 1 base; nucleotides not matched to a gene: 2. The CDR3 region is CASSQGQGGSYEQYF. For the CDR3, the DNA is TGCGCCAGCAGCCAAGGACAGGGGGGATCCTACGAGCAGTACTTC.

J is TRBJ2-5 and V is TRBV5-4; D might be TRBD1 (5 bases). CDR1 is SGHNT and CDR2 is YYREEE in the germline V gene (reference sequence). The CDR3 has 13 amino acids. The V and J ends lost 4 bases and 3 bases respectively, with 10 bases between them. The CDR3 sequence is CASSPQGEETQYF. The CDR3 nucleotides read TGTGCCAGCAGCCCGCAAGGGGAAGAGACCCAGTACTTC.

This chain uses TRBV28 with TRBJ2-4; the match to TRBD1 covers 8 bases. The CDR3 has 16 amino acids. J was trimmed by 6 bases and V by 3 bases; bases with no gene match: 10. CDR1 MDHEN and CDR2 SYDVKM come from the germline V gene. This chain's CDR3 is CASSLDRQGRPNIQYF. The DNA for the CDR3 is TGTGCCAGCAGTTTGGACCGACAGGGGAGGCCAAACATTCAGTACTTC.